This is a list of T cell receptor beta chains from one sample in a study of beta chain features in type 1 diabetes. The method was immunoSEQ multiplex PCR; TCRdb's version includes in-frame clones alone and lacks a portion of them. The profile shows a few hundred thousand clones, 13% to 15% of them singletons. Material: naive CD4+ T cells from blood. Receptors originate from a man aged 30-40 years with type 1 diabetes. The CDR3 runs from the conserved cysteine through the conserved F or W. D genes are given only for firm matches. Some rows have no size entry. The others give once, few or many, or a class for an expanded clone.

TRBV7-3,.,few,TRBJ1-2,CASSQQSGGYTF
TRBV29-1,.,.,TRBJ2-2,CSVAPWTANTGELFF
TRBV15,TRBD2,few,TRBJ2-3,CATSRAFGAGGTDTQYF
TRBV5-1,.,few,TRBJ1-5,CASSFGGGQPQHF
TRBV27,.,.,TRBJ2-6,CASSWAGGGRNNVLTF
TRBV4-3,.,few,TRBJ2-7,CASSQDSGEGEQYF
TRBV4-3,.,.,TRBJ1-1,CASSLLGHTEAFF
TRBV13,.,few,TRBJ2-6,CASSLYRTGANVLTF
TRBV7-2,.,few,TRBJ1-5,CASSLAGAVNQPQHF
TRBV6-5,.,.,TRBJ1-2,CASSYNRVSVGYTF
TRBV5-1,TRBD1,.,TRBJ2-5,CASRSGTGQETQYF
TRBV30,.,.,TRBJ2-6,CACKFPGANVLTF
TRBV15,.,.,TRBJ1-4,CATSRDRGGSNEKLFF
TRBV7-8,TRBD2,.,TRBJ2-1,CASSLVGTSGYNEQFF
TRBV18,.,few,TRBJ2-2,CASSPQGDTGELFF
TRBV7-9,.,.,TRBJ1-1,CASIKLVYTEAFF
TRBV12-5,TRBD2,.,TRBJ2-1,CASGSPGGEDNEQFF
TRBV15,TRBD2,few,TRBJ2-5,CATSPREGETQYF
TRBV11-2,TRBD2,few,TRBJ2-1,CASSFGGSSYNEQFF
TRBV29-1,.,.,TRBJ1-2,CSVSLTGSYGYTF
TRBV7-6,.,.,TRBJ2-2,CASSQGFGELFF
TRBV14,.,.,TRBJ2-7,CASSGDWIAEQYF
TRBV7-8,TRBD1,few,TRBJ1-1,CASNRGGDEAFF
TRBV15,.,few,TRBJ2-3,CATSRDSSTDTQYF
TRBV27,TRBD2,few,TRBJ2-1,CASSNGLAGGRYNEQFF
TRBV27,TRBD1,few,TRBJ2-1,CASSTRTGSVGEQFF